This T cell receptor (beta chain) was recovered during a study of regulatory and conventional T cells in RAG deficiency. Study-wide findings and caveats: Omenn syndrome and CID/AS patients had around 100-fold fewer unique Treg TCR beta sequences, versus roughly 10-fold elsewhere. Sorted Omenn CD25-high CD127-low cells may not be bona fide Tregs. Omenn patients showed >80% Treg-Tconv overlap and shorter CDR3 lengths.

Conventional CD4+ T cells were sorted from blood as CD25-low CD127-high cells. Data came from immunoSEQ multiplex PCR; TCRdb stores just in-frame clones and leaves some out. The table has 21,000 or so clones, 85% to 95% seen once. V shed 6 bases and J shed 0 bases, with 18 bases lying between them. The CDR3 totals 17 residues. Germline values: CDR1 MDHEN, CDR2 SYDVKM. On this clone: Its antigen is not identified.

These same records also appear under a second study, on regulatory T cells. That source adds: Amplification used 52 TRBV primers and 13 TRBJ primers. Regulatory T cells showed the strongest V-J pair restriction and V/J gene skewing among patient repertoires.

What was sequenced was CD4+ T cells sorted from blood. This TCR derives from a human donor in good health. J is TRBJ1-3 and V is TRBV28; perhaps TRBD1 as D (5 bases). The CDR3 protein is CASRATAGQGSGNTIYF. In nucleotides, the CDR3 is TGTGCCAGCAGAGCCACGGCCGGACAAGGCTCTGGAAACACCATATATTTT. The whole variable domain, filled in from reference TRBV28 and TRBJ1-3, reads DVKVTQSSRYLVKRTGEKVFLECVQDMDHENMFWYRQDPGLGLRLIYFSYDVKMKEKGDIPEGYSVSREKKERFSLILESASTNQTSMYLCASRATAGQGSGNTIYFGEGSWLTVV.